This T cell receptor (beta chain) was sequenced during a study of T cells in Graves' hyperthyroidism and ophthalmopathy. Graves' hyperthyroidism was deemed stable absent ophthalmopathy progression within 18 months. The study excluded patients with uncontrolled infection, other autoimmune disease, pregnancy or lactation. Researchers took RNA transcripts and amplified the TCR beta CDR3 regions from them. A set of HTBI primers served as the primers for a first-round RT-PCR of the TCR CDR3. MiXCR was run by TCRdb on the multiplex PCR reads, yielding one entry per CDR3 protein. The sample lists more than 300,000 distinct CDR3 sequences, 13% seen once, with 9.2% in the top ten. The germline gives CDR1 MRHNA, CDR2 SNTAGT. CDR3 length equals 14 residues. With 6 bases removed from V and 2 bases from J, the gap between germline ends came to 10 bases.

Sequencing was done on a sample of blood. The clonotype originates from a woman under 30 with Graves' hyperthyroidism. The chain uses TRBV6-4 and TRBJ2-2; possibly TRBD1 for D (5 bases). In DNA, the CDR3 is TGTGCCAGCAGCGTAGACAGTAACACCGGGGAGCTGTTTTTT. Amino acids: CASSVDSNTGELFF.